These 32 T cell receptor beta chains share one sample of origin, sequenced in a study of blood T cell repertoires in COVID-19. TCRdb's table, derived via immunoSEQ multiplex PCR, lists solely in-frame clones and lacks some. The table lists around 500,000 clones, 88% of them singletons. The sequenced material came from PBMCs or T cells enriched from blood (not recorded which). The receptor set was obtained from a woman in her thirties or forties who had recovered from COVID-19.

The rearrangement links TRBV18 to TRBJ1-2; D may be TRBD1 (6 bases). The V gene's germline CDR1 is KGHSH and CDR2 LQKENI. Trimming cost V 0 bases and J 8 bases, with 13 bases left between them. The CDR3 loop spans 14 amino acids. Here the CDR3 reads CASSPPGGANGYTF. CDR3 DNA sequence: TGTGCCAGCTCACCACCGGGGGGGGCGAACGGCTACACCTTC.

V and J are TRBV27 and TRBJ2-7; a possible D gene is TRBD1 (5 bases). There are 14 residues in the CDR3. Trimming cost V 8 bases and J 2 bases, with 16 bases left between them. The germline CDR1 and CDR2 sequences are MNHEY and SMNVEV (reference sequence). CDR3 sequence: CASGAGSNAYEQYF. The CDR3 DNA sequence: TGTGCCAGCGGGGCAGGGTCGAATGCCTACGAGCAGTACTTC.

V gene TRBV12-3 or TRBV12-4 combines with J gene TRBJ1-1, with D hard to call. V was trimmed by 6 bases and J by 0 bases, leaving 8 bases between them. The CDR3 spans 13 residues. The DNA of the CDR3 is TGTGCCAGCAGCAACAGTATGAACACTGAAGCTTTCTTT. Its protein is CASSNSMNTEAFF.

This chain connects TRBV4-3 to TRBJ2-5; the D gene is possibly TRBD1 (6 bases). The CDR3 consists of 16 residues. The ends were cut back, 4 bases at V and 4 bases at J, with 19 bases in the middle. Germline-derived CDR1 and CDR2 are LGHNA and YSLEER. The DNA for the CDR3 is TGCGCCAGCAGCCCTACGTCTACCTCAGGGGTAGAGACCCAGTACTTC. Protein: CASSPTSTSGVETQYF.

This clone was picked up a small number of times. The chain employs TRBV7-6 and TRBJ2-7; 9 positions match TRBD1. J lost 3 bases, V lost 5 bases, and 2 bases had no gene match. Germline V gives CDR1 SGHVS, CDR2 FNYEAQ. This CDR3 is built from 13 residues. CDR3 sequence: CASSQTGGYEQYF. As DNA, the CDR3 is TGTGCCAGCAGCCAGACAGGGGGCTACGAGCAGTACTTC.

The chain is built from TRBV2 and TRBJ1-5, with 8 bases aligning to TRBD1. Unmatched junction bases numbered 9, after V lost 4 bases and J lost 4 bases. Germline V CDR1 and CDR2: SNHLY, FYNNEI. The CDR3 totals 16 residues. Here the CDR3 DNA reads TGTGCCAGCAGTGCTGCCGCAGGGGGCCGTAATCAGCCCCAGCATTTT. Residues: CASSAAAGGRNQPQHF.

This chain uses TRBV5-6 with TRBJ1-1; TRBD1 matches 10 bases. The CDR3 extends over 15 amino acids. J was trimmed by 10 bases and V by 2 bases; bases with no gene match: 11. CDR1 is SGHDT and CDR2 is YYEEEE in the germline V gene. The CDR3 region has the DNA TGTGCCAGCAGCTTACCAGACAGGGGGCTTATAGGAGCTTTCTTT. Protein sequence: CASSLPDRGLIGAFF.

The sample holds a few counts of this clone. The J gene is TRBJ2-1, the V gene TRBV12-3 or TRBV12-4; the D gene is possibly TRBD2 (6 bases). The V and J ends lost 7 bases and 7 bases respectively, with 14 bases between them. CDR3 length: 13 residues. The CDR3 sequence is CASTAHLANEQFF. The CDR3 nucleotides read TGTGCCAGCACTGCCCATCTAGCGAATGAGCAGTTCTTC.

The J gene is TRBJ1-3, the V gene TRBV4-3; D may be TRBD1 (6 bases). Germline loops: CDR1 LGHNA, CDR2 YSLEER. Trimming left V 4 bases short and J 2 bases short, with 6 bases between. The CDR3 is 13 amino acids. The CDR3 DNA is TGCGCCAGCAGCCGACAGGCTGGAAACACCATATATTTT. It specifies CASSRQAGNTIYF.

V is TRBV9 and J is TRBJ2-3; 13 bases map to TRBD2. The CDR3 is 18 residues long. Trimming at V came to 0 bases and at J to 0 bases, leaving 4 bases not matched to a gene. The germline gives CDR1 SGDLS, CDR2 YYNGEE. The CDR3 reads CASSVGTSGSWSTDTQYF. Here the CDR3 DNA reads TGTGCCAGCAGCGTAGGGACTAGCGGGAGTTGGAGCACAGATACGCAGTATTTT.

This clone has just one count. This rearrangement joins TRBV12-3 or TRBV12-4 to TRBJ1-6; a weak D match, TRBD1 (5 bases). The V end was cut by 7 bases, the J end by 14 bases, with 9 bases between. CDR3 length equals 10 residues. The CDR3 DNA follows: TGTGCCAGCAAGGGGTGGACCCTCCACTTT. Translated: CASKGWTLHF.

The CDR3 DNA reads TGCAGTCCCAAACTAGTCAATGAGCAGTTCTTC. The encoded protein is CSPKLVNEQFF. The chain recombines TRBV20-1 with TRBJ2-1; D is perhaps TRBD2 (5 bases). Germline CDR1 is DFQATT and CDR2 is SNEGSKA (reference sequence). The length of the CDR3 is 11 residues. Trimming pared 8 bases from V and 6 bases from J, leaving 11 bases between.

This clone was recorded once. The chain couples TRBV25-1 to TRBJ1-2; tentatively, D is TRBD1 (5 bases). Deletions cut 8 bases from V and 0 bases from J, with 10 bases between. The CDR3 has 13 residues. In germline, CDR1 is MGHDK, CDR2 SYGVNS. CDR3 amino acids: CASQRGSNYGYTF. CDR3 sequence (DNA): TGTGCCAGCCAAAGGGGATCTAACTATGGCTACACCTTC.

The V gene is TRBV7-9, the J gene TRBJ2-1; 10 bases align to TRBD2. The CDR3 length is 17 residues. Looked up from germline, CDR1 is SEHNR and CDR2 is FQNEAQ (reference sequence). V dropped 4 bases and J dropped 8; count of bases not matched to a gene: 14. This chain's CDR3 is CASSWPIIAGGSDEQFF. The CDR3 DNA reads TGTGCCAGCAGCTGGCCGATTATAGCGGGAGGTTCAGATGAGCAGTTCTTC. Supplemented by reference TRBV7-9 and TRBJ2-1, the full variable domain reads DTGVSQNPRHKITKRGQNVTFRCDPISEHNRLYWYRQTLGQGPEFLTYFQNEAQLEKSRLLSDRFSAERPKGSFSTLEIQRTEQGDSAMYLCASSWPIIAGGSDEQFFGPGTRLTVL.

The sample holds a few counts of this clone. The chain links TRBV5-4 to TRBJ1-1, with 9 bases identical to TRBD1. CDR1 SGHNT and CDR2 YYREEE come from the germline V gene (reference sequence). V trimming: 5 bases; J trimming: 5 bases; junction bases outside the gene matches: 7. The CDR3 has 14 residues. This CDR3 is CASRLTGGRTEAFF. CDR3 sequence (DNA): TGTGCCAGCAGATTAACAGGGGGCAGGACTGAAGCTTTCTTT.

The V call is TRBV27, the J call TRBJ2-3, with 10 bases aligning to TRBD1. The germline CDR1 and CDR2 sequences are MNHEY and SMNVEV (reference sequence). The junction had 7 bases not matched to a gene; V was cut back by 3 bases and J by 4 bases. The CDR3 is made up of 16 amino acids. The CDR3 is CASSFLATGGPDTQYF. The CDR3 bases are TGTGCCAGCAGTTTTCTCGCGACAGGGGGCCCAGATACGCAGTATTTT.

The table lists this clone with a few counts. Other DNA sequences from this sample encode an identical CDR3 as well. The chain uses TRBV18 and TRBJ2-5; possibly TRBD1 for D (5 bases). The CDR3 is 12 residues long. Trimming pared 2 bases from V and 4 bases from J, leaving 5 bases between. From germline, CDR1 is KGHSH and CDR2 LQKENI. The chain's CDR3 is CASSPRGETQYF. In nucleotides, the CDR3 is TGTGCCAGCTCACCAAGGGGAGAGACCCAGTACTTC.

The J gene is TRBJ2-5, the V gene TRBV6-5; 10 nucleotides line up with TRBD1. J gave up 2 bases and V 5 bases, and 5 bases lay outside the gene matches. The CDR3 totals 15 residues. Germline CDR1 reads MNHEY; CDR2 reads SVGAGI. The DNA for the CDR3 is TGTGCCAGCAGTACGGACAGGGGGAAACAAGAGACCCAGTACTTC. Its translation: CASSTDRGKQETQYF.

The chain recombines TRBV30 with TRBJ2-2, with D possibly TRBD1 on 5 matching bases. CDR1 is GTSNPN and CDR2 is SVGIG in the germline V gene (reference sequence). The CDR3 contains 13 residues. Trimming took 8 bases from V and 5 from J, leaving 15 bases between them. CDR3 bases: TGTGCCCGCCTGGGAAGGGGAACCGGGGAGCTGTTTTTT. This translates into CARLGRGTGELFF.

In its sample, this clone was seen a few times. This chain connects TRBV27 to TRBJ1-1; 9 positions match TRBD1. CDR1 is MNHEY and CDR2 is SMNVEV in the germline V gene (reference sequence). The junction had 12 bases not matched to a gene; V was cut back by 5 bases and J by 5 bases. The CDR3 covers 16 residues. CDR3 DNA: TGTGCCAGCAGTGGGACAGGGATAAGTCGTTTTACTGAAGCTTTCTTT. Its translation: CASSGTGISRFTEAFF.

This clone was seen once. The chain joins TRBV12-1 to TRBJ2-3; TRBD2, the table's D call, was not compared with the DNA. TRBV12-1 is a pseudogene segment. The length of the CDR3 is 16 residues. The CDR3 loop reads CASSLWTSETTDTQYF. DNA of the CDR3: TGTGCCAGCAGCTTATGGACTAGCGAAACAACAGATACGCAGTATTTT.

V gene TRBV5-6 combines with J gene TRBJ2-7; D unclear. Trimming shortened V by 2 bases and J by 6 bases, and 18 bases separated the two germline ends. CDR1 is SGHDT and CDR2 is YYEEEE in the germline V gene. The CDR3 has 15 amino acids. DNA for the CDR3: TGTGCCAGCAGCTTTGATAGACGAGGAATGGTCGAGCAGTACTTC. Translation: CASSFDRRGMVEQYF.

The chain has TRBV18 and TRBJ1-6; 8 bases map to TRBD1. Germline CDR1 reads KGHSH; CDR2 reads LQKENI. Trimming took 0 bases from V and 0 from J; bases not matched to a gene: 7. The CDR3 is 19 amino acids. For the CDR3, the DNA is TGTGCCAGCTCACCACCCGCGGGACAGGAAAGCTCCTATAATTCACCCCTCCACTTT. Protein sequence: CASSPPAGQESSYNSPLHF.

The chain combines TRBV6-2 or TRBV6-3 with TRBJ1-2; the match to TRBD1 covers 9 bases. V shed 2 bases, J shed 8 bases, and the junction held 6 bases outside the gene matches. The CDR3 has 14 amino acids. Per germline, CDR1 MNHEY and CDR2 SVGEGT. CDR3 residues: CASSYGTGSGGYTF. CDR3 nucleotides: TGTGCCAGCAGTTACGGGACAGGGTCGGGCGGCTACACCTTC.

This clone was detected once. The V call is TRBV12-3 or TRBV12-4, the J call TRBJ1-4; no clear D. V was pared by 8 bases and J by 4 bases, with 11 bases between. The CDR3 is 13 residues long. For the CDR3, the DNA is TGTGCCAGCGTCGAGGGAGGTAATGAAAAACTGTTTTTT. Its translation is CASVEGGNEKLFF.

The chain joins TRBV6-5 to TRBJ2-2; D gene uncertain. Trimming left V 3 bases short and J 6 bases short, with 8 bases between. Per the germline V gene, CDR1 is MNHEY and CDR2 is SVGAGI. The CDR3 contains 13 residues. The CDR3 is CASSYRVPGELFF. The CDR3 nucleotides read TGTGCCAGCAGTTATCGTGTTCCCGGGGAGCTGTTTTTT.

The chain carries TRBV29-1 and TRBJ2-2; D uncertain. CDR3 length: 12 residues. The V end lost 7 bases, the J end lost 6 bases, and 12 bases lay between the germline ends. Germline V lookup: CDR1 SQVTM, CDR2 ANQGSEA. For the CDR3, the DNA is TGCAGCGCTGCCCGTGGAGCCGGGGAGCTGTTTTTT. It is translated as CSAARGAGELFF.

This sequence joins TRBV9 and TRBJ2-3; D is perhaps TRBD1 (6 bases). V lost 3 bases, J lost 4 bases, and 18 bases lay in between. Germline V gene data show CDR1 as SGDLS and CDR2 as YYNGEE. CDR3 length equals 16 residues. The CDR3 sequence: CASSGNRDNLPDTQYF. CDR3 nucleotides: TGTGCCAGCAGCGGCAACCGGGACAACCTTCCAGATACGCAGTATTTT.

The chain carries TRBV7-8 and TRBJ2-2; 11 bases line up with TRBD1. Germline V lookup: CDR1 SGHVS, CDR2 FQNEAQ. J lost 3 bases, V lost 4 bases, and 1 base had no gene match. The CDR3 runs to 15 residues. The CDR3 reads CASSWGQGDTGELFF. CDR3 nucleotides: TGTGCCAGCAGCTGGGGACAGGGGGACACCGGGGAGCTGTTTTTT.

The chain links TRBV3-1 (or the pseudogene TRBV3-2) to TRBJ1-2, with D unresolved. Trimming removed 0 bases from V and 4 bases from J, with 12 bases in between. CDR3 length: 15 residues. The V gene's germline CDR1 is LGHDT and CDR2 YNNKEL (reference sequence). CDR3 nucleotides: TGTGCCAGCAGCCAAGAATCTACAGTACCCTATGGCTACACCTTC. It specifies CASSQESTVPYGYTF.

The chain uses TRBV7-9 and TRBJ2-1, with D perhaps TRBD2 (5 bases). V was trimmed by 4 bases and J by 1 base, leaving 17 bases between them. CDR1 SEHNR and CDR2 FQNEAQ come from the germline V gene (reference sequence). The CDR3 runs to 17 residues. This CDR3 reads CASSSSMRRESYNEQFF. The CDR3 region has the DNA TGTGCCAGCAGCTCGTCTATGAGACGGGAATCCTACAATGAGCAGTTCTTC.

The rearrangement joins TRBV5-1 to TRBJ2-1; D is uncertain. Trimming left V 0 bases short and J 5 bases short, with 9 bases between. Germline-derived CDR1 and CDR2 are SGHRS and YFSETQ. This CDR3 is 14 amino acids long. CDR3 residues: CASSLDHRNNEQFF. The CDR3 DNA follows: TGCGCCAGCAGCTTGGACCACAGAAACAATGAGCAGTTCTTC.